This TCR beta chain was identified in a study of cytomegalovirus exposure and HLA in healthy donors. As for this clone: Its antigen remains unknown.

The germline CDR1 and CDR2 sequences are KGHSH and LQKENI. V was trimmed by 5 bases and J by 3 bases, leaving 10 bases between them. The CDR3 is 13 amino acids. This PCR relied on a set of 60 Vbeta primers and 13 Jbeta primers. Clones were sequenced by immunoSEQ multiplex PCR, and TCRdb holds only the in-frame ones, with some missing. The sample includes over 100,000 clones, 50% to 75% of them seen just once. Although they were nominally healthy when sampled, donors likely had unrecorded immune exposures. Whole-study findings and limits: The authors later found most CMV-associated TCR beta chains appeared HLA-restricted.

The sequence was collected from a woman aged 40 to 55 in good health and CMV-seropositive. Sequencing used PBMCs. The J gene is TRBJ1-1, the V gene TRBV18; no definite D call. The CDR3 coding sequence is TGTGCCAGCTCAGCACAGTACTACACTGAAGCTTTCTTT. This gives the protein CASSAQYYTEAFF.